A selection of T cell receptor beta chains follows, all from one sample in a study of T cell repertoires in cytomegalovirus infection. TCRdb reanalysed the reads using MiXCR and keeps one entry per CDR3 protein. This table has fewer than 1,000,000 distinct CDR3 sequences, around 31% appearing once. These receptors have no known antigen. This sample comprised cultured CD8+ T cells from PBMCs, obtained from culture after CMV antigen stimulation. The receptors derive from a human donor in good health (CMV status not recorded). Some clones in this sample may be carry-over from other donors' samples. CDR3s include the opening cysteine and the closing phenylalanine or tryptophan.

V	length	J	CDR3
TRBV29-1	12	TRBJ1-2	CSVLGRSYGYTF
TRBV15	17	TRBJ2-5	CATSDKGGQGVQETQYF
TRBV6-2/TRBV6-3	14	TRBJ2-1	CASSYQGGRNEQFF
TRBV20-1	11	TRBJ2-7	CSGKGGDEQYF
TRBV7-9	16	TRBJ2-1	CASSFVYRDRYNEQFF
TRBV27	13	TRBJ2-1	CASSLSVLGEQFF
TRBV6-6	16	TRBJ1-1	CASSYDRVFQGTEAFF
TRBV12-5	14	TRBJ2-4	CASGLSPPGQGIYF
TRBV27	17	TRBJ2-1	CASSFLWTSGGAHEQFF
TRBV27	14	TRBJ2-2	CASRPQGADGELFF
TRBV6-5	14	TRBJ1-1	CASSYHRLNTEAFF
TRBV7-9	14	TRBJ2-7	CASSLRDYAYEQYF
TRBV6-1	15	TRBJ2-3	CASSPRGASTDTQYF
TRBV7-2	20	TRBJ1-5	CASSLDSLGRQGRLSQPQHF
TRBV9	16	TRBJ1-4	CASSVGTLATNEKLFF
TRBV27	14	TRBJ1-5	CASSSAGVGQPQHF
TRBV19	16	TRBJ1-6	CASSIGGRTGNSPLHF
TRBV6-1	17	TRBJ2-2	CASSERDRVRNTGELFF
TRBV3-1	18	TRBJ1-2	CASSSPNLYSALNYGYTF
TRBV7-2	15	TRBJ1-1	CASSLTGVRNTEAFF
TRBV20-1	14	TRBJ2-3	CSAKLRGSTDTQYF
TRBV27	17	TRBJ1-2	CASSLLDRGQGNYGYTF
TRBV27	16	TRBJ2-7	CASSLRRRAGDYEQYF
TRBV6-5	16	TRBJ2-5	CASSFTSGGYQETQYF
TRBV7-6	13	TRBJ1-3	CASSGGTGNTIYF
TRBV7-3	15	TRBJ2-3	CASSSSGTSTDTQYF
TRBV3-1	17	TRBJ2-7	CASSPTILTNGSYEQYF
TRBV7-9	14	TRBJ2-7	CASSPAAGTYEQYF
TRBV6-1	16	TRBJ2-1	CASSELRTSGGNEQFF
TRBV4-1	13	TRBJ1-1	CASSQDIGTEAFF
TRBV5-7	19	TRBJ2-4	CASSLVAATGDGGKNIQYF
TRBV7-9	14	TRBJ1-2	CASILPGGNYGYTF
TRBV7-9	15	TRBJ2-3	CAASVLAGVLDTQYF
TRBV10-2	13	TRBJ1-2	CASRQGWGYGYTF
TRBV9	16	TRBJ2-6	CASSGQVGSGANVLTF
TRBV10-3	16	TRBJ2-1	CAISEPGWGDYNEQFF
TRBV20-1	15	TRBJ1-5	CSARAEGYSNQPQHF
TRBV28	15	TRBJ1-1	CASSTDMTNGGEAFF
TRBV20-1	18	TRBJ2-2	CSARASASPKPPTGELFF
TRBV5-4	14	TRBJ2-3	CASSPVLVADTQYF
TRBV12-3/TRBV12-4	15	TRBJ1-5	CASSLSTGTEQPQHF
TRBV20-1	15	TRBJ2-7	CSARDGSGGSYEQYF
TRBV27	15	TRBJ2-1	CASSPQALTYNEQFF
TRBV6-6	16	TRBJ2-5	CASNENGLTFQETQYF
TRBV28	17	TRBJ1-5	CASRFRPGGPSNQPQHF
TRBV6-8	16	TRBJ1-1	CASSYSIAELNTEAFF
TRBV12-3/TRBV12-4	14	TRBJ1-1	CASSPGPTTTEAFF
TRBV6-5	16	TRBJ2-2	CASSYSWGSRTGELFF
TRBV4-1	14	TRBJ2-3	CASTQGPGADTQYF
TRBV10-3	14	TRBJ2-5	CAISPGGVEVTQYF
TRBV7-3	13	TRBJ1-2	CASSLGEWYGYYF